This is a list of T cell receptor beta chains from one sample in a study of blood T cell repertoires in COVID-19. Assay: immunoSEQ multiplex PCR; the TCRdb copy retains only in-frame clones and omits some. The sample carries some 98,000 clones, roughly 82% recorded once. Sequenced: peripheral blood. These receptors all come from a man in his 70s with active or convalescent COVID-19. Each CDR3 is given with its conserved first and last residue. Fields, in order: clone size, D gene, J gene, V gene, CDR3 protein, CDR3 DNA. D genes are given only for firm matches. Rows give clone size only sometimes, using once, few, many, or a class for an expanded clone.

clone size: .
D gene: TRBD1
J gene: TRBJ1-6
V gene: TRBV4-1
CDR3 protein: CASSQEGQGLGPLHF
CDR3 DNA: TGCGCCAGCAGCCAAGAAGGACAGGGCCTAGGGCCCCTCCACTTT

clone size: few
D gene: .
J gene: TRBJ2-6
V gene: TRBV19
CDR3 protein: CASATVTSGANVLTF
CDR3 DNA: TGTGCCAGCGCTACAGTTACCTCTGGGGCCAACGTCCTGACTTTC

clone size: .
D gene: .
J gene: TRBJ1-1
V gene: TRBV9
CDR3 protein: CASSVAPLTEAFF
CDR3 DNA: TGTGCCAGCAGCGTAGCCCCCCTCACTGAAGCTTTCTTT

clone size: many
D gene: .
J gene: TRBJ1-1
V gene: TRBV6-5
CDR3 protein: CASSYSTARLNTEAFF
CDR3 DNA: TGTGCCAGCAGTTACTCGACAGCAAGACTGAACACTGAAGCTTTCTTT

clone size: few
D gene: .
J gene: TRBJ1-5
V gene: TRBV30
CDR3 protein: CAWSQQAGGNQPQHF
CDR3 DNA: TGTGCCTGGAGTCAACAAGCGGGAGGCAATCAGCCCCAGCATTTT

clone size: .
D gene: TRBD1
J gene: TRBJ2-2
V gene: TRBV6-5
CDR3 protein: CASGPGTGAAGELFF
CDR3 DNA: TGTGCCAGCGGACCGGGGACAGGGGCGGCCGGGGAGCTGTTTTTT

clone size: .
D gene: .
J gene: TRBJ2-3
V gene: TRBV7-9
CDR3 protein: CASSQIGLATDTQYF
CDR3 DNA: TGTGCCAGCTCTCAAATTGGGCTAGCAACAGATACGCAGTATTTT

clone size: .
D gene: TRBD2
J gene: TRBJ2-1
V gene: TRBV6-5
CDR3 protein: CASTYGGGYNEQFF
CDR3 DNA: TGTGCCAGCACTTATGGCGGGGGGTACAATGAGCAGTTCTTC

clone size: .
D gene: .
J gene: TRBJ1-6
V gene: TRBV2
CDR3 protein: CASSELTTYNSPLHF
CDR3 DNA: TGTGCCAGCAGTGAACTGACAACCTATAATTCACCCCTCCACTTT

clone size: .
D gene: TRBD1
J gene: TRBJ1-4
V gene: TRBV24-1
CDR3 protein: CATSEDRDRSYGGEKLFF
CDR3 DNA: TGTGCCACCAGTGAGGACCGGGACAGGTCCTATGGAGGTGAAAAACTGTTTTTT

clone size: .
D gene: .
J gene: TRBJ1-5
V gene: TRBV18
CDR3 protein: CASSPGQRNQPQHF
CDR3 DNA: TGTGCCAGCTCACCCGGACAGCGCAATCAGCCCCAGCATTTT

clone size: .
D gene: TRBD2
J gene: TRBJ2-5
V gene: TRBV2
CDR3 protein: CASSEGRGALETQYF
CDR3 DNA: TGTGCCAGCAGTGAAGGGCGGGGGGCCTTGGAGACCCAGTACTTC

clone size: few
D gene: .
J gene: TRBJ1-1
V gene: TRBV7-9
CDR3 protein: CASTSLPEAFF
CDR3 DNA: TGTGCCAGCACTTCTCTCCCCGAAGCTTTCTTT

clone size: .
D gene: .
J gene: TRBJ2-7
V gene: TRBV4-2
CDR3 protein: CASSQAGIYYEQYF
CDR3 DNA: TGTGCCAGCAGCCAAGCAGGGATATACTACGAGCAGTACTTC

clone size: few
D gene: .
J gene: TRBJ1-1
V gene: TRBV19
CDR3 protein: CASSIGGGNPEAFF
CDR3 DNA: TGTGCCAGTAGTATAGGGGGGGGTAACCCTGAAGCTTTCTTT

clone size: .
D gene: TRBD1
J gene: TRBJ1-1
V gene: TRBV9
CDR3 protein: CASSAQGAGSTEAFF
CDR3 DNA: TGTGCCAGCAGCGCGCAGGGGGCGGGGAGCACTGAAGCTTTCTTT

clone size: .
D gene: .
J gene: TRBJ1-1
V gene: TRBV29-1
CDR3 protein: CSVVAQGKGLNTEAFF
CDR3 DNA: TGCAGCGTTGTGGCGCAGGGGAAGGGATTGAACACTGAAGCTTTCTTT

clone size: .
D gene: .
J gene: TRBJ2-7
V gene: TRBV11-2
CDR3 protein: CASSLVRTVYEQYF
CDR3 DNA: TGTGCCAGCAGCTTAGTCCGGACAGTTTACGAGCAGTACTTC

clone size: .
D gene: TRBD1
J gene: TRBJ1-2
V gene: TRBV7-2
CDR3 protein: CASSTVGQGHTGYTF
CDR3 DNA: TGTGCCAGCAGCACGGTGGGACAGGGACATACTGGCTACACCTTC

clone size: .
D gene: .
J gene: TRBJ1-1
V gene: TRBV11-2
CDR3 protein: CASCSFGQNTEAFF
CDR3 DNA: TGTGCCAGCTGCAGTTTCGGACAGAACACTGAAGCTTTCTTT

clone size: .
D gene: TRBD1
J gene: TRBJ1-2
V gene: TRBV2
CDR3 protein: CASSGRQGLGENYGYTF
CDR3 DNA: TGTGCCAGCAGTGGCCGACAGGGGCTTGGGGAAAACTATGGCTACACCTTC

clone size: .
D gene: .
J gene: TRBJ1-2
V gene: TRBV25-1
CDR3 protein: CASSETPNYGYTF
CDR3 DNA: TGTGCCAGCAGTGAAACTCCCAACTATGGCTACACCTTC

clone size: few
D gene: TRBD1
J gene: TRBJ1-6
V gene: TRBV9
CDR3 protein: CASSVGGDRGRSPLHF
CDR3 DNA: TGTGCCAGCAGCGTAGGGGGGGACAGGGGCCGTTCACCCCTCCACTTT

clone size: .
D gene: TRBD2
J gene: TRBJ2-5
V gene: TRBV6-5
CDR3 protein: CASRRGREAETQYF
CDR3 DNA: TGTGCCAGCAGACGGGGTCGGGAGGCAGAGACCCAGTACTTC

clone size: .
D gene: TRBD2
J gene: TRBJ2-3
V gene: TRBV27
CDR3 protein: CASRWGLAGLTDTQYF
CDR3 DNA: TGTGCCAGCAGATGGGGACTAGCGGGGCTCACAGATACGCAGTATTTT

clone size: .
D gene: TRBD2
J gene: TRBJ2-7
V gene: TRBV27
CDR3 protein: CASSFSTQRGALTYEQYF
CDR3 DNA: TGTGCCAGCAGTTTTAGTACCCAGCGGGGGGCTCTTACCTACGAGCAGTACTTC

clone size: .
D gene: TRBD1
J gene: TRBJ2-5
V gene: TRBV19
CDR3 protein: CASSTGTGRETQYF
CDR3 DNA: TGTGCCAGTAGTACAGGGACAGGCCGGGAGACCCAGTACTTC

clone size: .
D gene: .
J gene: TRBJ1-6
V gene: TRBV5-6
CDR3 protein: CASRLRPGGIYSPLHF
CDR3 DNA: TGTGCCAGCAGGCTGCGGCCAGGAGGGATTTATTCACCCCTCCACTTT

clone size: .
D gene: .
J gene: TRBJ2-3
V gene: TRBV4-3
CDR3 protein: CASSQGVASTDTQYF
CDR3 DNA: TGCGCCAGCAGCCAAGGAGTAGCTAGCACAGATACGCAGTATTTT

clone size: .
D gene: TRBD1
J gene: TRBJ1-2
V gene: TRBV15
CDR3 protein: CATSRNTGDGYTF
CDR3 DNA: TGTGCCACCAGCAGGAATACAGGGGATGGCTACACCTTC